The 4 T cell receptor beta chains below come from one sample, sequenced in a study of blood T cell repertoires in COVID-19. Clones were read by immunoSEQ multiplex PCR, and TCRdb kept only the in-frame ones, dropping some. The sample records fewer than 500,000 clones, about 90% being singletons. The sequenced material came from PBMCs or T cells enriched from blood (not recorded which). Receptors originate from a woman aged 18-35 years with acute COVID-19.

Here the CDR3 DNA reads TGCGCCAGCAGCCAACACCGACCGCGGGGGGACCAAGAGACCCAGTACTTC. This encodes CASSQHRPRGDQETQYF. V and J are TRBV4-1 and TRBJ2-5; TRBD2 agrees at 8 bases. Germline trimming cut 2 bases from V and 0 bases from J; bases unmatched to any gene: 8. Germline loops: CDR1 MGHRA, CDR2 YSYEKL. The CDR3 is 17 amino acids.

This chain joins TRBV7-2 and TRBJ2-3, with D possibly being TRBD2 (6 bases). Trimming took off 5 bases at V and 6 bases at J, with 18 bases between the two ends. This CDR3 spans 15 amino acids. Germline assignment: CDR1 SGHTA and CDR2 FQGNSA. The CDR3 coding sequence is TGTGCCAGCAGCCCCTGGACCCGGGCGGGGGATACGCAGTATTTT. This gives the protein CASSPWTRAGDTQYF.

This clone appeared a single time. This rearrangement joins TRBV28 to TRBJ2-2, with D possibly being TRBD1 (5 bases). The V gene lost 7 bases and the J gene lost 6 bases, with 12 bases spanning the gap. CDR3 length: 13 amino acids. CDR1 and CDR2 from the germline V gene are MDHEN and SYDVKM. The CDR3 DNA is TGTGCCAGCACCTTGCCAGGGCCCGGGGAGCTGTTTTTT. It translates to CASTLPGPGELFF.

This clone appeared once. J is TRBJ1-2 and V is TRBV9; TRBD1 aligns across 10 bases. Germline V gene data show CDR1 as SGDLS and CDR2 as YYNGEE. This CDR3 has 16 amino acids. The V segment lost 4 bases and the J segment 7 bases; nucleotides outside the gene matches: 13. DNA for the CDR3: TGTGCCAGCAGCATGGGGGGGACAGGGGCTTTTGGTGGCTACACCTTC. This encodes CASSMGGTGAFGGYTF. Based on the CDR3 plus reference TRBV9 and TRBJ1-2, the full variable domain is DSGVTQTPKHLITATGQRVTLRCSPRSGDLSVYWYQQSLDQGLQFLIQYYNGEERAKGNILERFSAQQFPDLHSELNLSSLELGDSALYFCASSMGGTGAFGGYTFGSGTRLTVV.